This TCR beta chain was documented in a study of beta chain features in type 1 diabetes. Broader study findings: Patients with Type 1 diabetes showed moderately but significantly shorter TCRB CDR3s in all four CD4+ subsets.

Expressed TCRB transcripts were sequenced because the entire RNA isolate underwent reverse transcription. The method was immunoSEQ multiplex PCR; TCRdb's version includes in-frame clones alone and lacks a portion of them. The repertoire has around 310,000 clones, approximately 13% of them found once; the top ten carry approximately 0.016%. The CDR3 is 13 residues long. Germline loops: CDR1 MGHDK, CDR2 SYGVNS. V was pared by 6 bases and J by 6 bases, with 12 bases between. Remarks on this clone: Its antigen is not identified.

The chain uses TRBV25-1 and TRBJ2-1; D is uncertain. This clonotype was obtained from a woman between 18 and 30 years old with type 1 diabetes. What was sequenced was naive CD4+ T cells from blood. The CDR3 region is CASRTYIPNEQFF. CDR3 bases: TGTGCCAGCAGAACTTATATACCCAATGAGCAGTTCTTC.